This T cell receptor (beta chain) was identified during a study of OX40 agonist ivuxolimab in advanced cancers. Study as a whole: The dose-escalation group included hepatocellular carcinoma, melanoma, renal cell carcinoma and head and neck cancer.

V was trimmed by 1 base and J by 4 bases, leaving 12 bases between them. CDR1 and CDR2 (germline): SGHTA, FQGNSA. The CDR3 loop spans 15 amino acids. Assay used: immunoSEQ multiplex PCR; TCRdb lists only in-frame clones, some missing. The table has more than 20,000 clones, 80% to 90% seen once. The sequencing here drew on CD4+ or CD8+ T cells sorted from blood, taken in a trial of the OX40 agonist ivuxolimab. This chain links TRBV7-2 with TRBJ2-3; D gene unclear. The TCR was taken from an adult with an advanced solid tumor such as melanoma, head and neck, liver or kidney cancer. CDR3 DNA: TGTGCCAGCAGCTTAGGGCCGGCTTCCCCAGATACGCAGTATTTT. This gives the protein CASSLGPASPDTQYF.